This T cell receptor (beta chain) was identified during a study of blood T cell repertoires in COVID-19. Study-wide background: Sites across the United States, Italy and Spain contributed samples from acute and convalescent COVID-19.

The CDR3 covers 15 residues. Germline V gene data show CDR1 as SNHLY and CDR2 as FYNNEI. V trimming: 3 bases; J trimming: 7 bases; junction bases outside the gene matches: 11. Authors' analysis steps: Nucleated cell counts were estimated from reference gene primer amplification. Clones were sequenced by immunoSEQ multiplex PCR, and TCRdb holds only the in-frame ones, with some missing. V, J and clone size are taken as reported in that table, and D and trimming were inferred from the DNA itself. Among 150,000 to 200,000 clones listed, approximately 80% were seen once. The chain combines TRBV2 with TRBJ1-2; 7 bases are shared with TRBD1. The material sequenced was PBMCs or T cells enriched from blood (not recorded which). The receptor was isolated from a man in his fifties who had recovered from COVID-19. CDR3 loop: CASSDADRLLFGYTF. The CDR3 DNA reads as TGTGCCAGCAGTGACGCGGACAGGCTCCTATTTGGCTACACCTTC.